The clone carrying this T cell receptor beta chain was recorded once. The target antigen is unknown. The CDR3 contains 17 residues. CDR1 and CDR2 from the germline V gene are SGHRS and YFSETQ. Trimming took off 2 bases at V and 4 bases at J, with 20 bases between the two ends. The data were produced by immunoSEQ multiplex PCR, yet TCRdb's version contains in-frame clones alone and is incomplete. The sample shows 100,000 to 110,000 clones, around nine tenths of them seen only once. This record belongs to a study of OX40 agonist ivuxolimab in advanced cancers. Whole-study results and caveats: On average, a greater number of expanded clones characterised CD8+ T cells relative to CD4+.

This specimen consisted of CD4+ or CD8+ T cells sorted from blood, obtained in a trial of the OX40 agonist ivuxolimab. This chain joins TRBV5-1 and TRBJ2-3; D is unresolved. The receptor comes from an adult with an advanced solid tumor such as melanoma, head and neck, liver or kidney cancer. The CDR3 DNA sequence: TGCGCCAGCAGCTTTGGTTTACGCGGCCTTGCTGCAGATACGCAGTATTTT. It specifies CASSFGLRGLAADTQYF. Full variable domain (outside the CDR3, taken from reference TRBV5-1 and TRBJ2-3): KAGVTQTPRYLIKTRGQQVTLSCSPISGHRSVSWYQQTPGQGLQFLFEYFSETQRNKGNFPGRFSGRQFSNSRSEMNVSTLELGDSALYLCASSFGLRGLAADTQYFGPGTRLTVL.